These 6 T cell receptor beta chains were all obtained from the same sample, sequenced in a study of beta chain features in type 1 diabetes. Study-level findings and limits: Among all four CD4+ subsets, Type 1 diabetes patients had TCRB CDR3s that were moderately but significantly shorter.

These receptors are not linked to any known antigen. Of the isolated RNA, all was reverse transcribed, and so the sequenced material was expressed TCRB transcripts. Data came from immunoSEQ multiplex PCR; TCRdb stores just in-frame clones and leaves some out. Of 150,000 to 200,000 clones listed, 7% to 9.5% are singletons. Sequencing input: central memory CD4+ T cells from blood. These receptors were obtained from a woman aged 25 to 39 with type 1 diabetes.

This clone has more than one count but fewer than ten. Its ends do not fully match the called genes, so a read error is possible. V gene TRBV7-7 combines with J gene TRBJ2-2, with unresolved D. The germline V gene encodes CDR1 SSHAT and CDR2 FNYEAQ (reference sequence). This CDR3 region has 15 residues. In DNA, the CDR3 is TGTGCTAGCAGCTTAGCATTCGGGAACACCGGGGAGCTGTTTTTT. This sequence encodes CASSLAFGNTGELFF.

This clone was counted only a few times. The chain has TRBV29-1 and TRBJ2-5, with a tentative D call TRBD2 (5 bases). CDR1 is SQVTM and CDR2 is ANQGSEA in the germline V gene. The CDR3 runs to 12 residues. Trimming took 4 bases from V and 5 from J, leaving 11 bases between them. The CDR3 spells CSVAPGSETQYF. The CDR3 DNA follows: TGCAGCGTTGCCCCGGGGTCGGAGACCCAGTACTTC.

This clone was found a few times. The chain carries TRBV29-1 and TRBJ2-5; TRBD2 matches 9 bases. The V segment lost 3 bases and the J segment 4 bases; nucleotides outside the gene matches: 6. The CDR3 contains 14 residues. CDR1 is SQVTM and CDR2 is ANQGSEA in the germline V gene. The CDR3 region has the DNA TGCAGCGTTGATACTAGCGGGTTTAGAGAGACCCAGTACTTC. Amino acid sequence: CSVDTSGFRETQYF.

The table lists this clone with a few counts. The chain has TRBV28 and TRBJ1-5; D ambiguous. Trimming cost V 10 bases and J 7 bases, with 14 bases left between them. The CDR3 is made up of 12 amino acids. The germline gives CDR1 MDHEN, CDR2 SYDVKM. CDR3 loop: CAICLGDQPQHF. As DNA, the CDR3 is TGTGCCATATGCCTGGGAGACCAGCCCCAGCATTTT.

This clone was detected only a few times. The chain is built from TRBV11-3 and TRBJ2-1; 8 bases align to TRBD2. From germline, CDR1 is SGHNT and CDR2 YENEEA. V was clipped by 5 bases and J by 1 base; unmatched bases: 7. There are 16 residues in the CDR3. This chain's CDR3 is CASSRLSGGSYNEQFF. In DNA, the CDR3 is TGTGCCAGCAGCAGACTGAGCGGGGGTTCCTACAATGAGCAGTTCTTC.

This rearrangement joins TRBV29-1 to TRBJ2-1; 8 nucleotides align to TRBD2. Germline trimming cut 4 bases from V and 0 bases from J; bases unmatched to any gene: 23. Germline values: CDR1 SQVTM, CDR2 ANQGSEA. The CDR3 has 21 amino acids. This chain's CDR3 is CSVVVKGGTRRNSSSYNEQFF. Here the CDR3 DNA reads TGCAGCGTTGTCGTCAAAGGTGGGACTAGAAGAAATTCAAGCTCCTACAATGAGCAGTTCTTC.